This T cell receptor (beta chain) was found in a study of CD8+ T cells in alopecia areata. At the level of the study: Tofacitinib administration to treated patients was oral, at 5 to 10 mg twice daily. Notes on the study in general: Having just one nonresponder leaves the connection between baseline CD8+ expansion and response unresolved. An increase in clonality over normal scalp was evident in lesional scalp, especially alopecia totalis/universalis.

This sample's treatment: oral pan-JAK inhibitor, 5-10 mg twice daily. RNA extraction was followed by reverse transcription into cDNA, which acted as the sequencing template. The assay was immunoSEQ multiplex PCR, and TCRdb's table has in-frame clones only and misses some. The repertoire holds nearly 200,000 clones, with about 62% as singletons. Points on this clone: As yet, its antigen is unknown.

The CDR3 contains 12 residues. The junction had 4 bases not matched to a gene; V was cut back by 5 bases and J by 10 bases. Germline CDR1 MDHEN, CDR2 SYDVKM. The sample consisted of CD4+ T cells sorted from blood, taken at week 24, from a patient treated with tofacitinib. The source is a human donor with alopecia areata. The chain links TRBV28 to TRBJ1-1; TRBD1 aligns across 10 bases. The CDR3 loop is CASSPGTGAAFF. CDR3 coding DNA: TGTGCCAGCAGTCCCGGGACAGGGGCAGCTTTCTTT.